This entry features one T cell receptor (beta chain) sequence. Its antigen remains unknown. This sample is part of a study of blood T cells in healthy people across ages. For the second PCR, which ran for roughly 6 to 11 cycles, a sample-barcoded 5' primer and a J-beta primer mix were used. Every molecule of cDNA carried a tag from a template-switch adaptor with 12 random nucleotides. MiXCR, run by TCRdb on the 5' RACE reads, gives a single entry per CDR3 protein. The sample records approximately 2,000,000 distinct CDR3 sequences, about two fifths being singletons. Whole-study findings and limits: The CMV status of each donor remained undetermined, and this could have confounded shifts in expanded clonotypes.

Germline V gene lookup returns CDR1 SGHTA and CDR2 FQGNSA. With V trimmed by 3 bases and J by 5 bases, 7 bases remained unmatched. This CDR3 spans 15 amino acids. The sequenced sample consisted of blood. The chain recombines TRBV7-2 with TRBJ2-1; 7 bases are a match to TRBD1. This clonotype was sampled from a human donor in good health. In nucleotides, the CDR3 is TGTGCCAGCAGCTTTTGGCAGGGGGAAAACAATGAGCAGTTCTTC. This encodes CASSFWQGENNEQFF. Drawing the rest from reference TRBV7-2 and TRBJ2-1, the complete variable domain is GAGVSQSPSNKVTEKGKDVELRCDPISGHTALYWYRQSLGQGLEFLIYFQGNSAPDKSGLPSDRFSAERTGGSVSTLTIQRTQQEDSAVYLCASSFWQGENNEQFFGPGTRLTVL.